The clone carrying this T cell receptor (beta chain) turned up a few times. As yet, its antigen is unknown. Before any sequencing was done, the ViraFEST assay used viral peptide pools to expand antigen-specific CD4+ T cells. The authors isolated CD4+ T cells after around 10 days of culture. Nucleocapsid antibodies were negative in the vaccine recipients, who had never had SARS-CoV-2 infection. Wells of two million PBMC each were grown with 10 IU/ml IL-2 and approximately 9.6 ug/ml peptides. Clones were sequenced by immunoSEQ multiplex PCR, and TCRdb holds only the in-frame ones, with some missing. In the table there are around 30,000 clones, roughly two thirds of which are singletons. The CDR3 has 14 amino acids. CDR1 and CDR2 from the germline V gene are MNHEY and SMNVEV (reference sequence). V was cut by 5 bases and J by 4 bases, with 14 bases left in between. The data derive from a study of vaccination effects on CD4 cells after COVID-19.

Overall study results and limits: Convalescent patients were scarce, and early post-infection timepoints were absent.

The source was CD4+ T cells from PBMCs cultured with HCoV-229E spike peptides, collected before COVID-19 vaccination. The gene calls are TRBV27 and TRBJ1-1, with D perhaps matching TRBD1 (5 bases). The TCR sequence derives from a human donor who received a COVID-19 vaccine. The DNA for the CDR3 is TGTGCCAGCAGTCCCGGGGCGCAGGGCACTGAAGCTTTCTTT. This gives the protein CASSPGAQGTEAFF.